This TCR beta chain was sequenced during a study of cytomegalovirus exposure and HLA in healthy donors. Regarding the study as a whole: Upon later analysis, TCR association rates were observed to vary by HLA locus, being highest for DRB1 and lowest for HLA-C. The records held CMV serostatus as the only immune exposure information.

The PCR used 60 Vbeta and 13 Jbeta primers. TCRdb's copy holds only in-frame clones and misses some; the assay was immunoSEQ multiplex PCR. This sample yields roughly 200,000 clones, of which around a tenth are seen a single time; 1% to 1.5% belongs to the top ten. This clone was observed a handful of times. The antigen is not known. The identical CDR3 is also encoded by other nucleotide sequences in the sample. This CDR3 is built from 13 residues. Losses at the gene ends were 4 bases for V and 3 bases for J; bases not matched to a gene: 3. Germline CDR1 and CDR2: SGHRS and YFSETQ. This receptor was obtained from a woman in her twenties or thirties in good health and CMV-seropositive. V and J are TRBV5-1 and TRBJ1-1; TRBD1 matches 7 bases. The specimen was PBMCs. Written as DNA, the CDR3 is TGCGCCAGCAGCCTTGACAGGGACACTGAAGCTTTCTTT. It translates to CASSLDRDTEAFF.